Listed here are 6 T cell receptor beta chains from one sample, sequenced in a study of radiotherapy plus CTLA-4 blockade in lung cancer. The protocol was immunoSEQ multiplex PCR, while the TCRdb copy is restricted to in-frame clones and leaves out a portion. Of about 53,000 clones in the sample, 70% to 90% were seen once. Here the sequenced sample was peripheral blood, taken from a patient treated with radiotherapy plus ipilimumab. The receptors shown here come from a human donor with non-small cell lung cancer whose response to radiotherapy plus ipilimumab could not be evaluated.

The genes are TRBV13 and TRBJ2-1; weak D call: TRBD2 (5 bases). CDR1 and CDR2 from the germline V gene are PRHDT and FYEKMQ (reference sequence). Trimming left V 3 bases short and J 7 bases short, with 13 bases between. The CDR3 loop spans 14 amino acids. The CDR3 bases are TGTGCCAGCAGCTTTGAGGGTAAGGATAATGAGCAGTTCTTC. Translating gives CASSFEGKDNEQFF.

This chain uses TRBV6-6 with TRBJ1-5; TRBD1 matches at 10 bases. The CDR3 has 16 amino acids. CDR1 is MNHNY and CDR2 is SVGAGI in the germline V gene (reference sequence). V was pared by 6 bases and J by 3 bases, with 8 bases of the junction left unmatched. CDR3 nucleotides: TGTGCCAGCAGACACGGGACAGGGGAAACCAATCAGCCCCAGCATTTT. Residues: CASRHGTGETNQPQHF.

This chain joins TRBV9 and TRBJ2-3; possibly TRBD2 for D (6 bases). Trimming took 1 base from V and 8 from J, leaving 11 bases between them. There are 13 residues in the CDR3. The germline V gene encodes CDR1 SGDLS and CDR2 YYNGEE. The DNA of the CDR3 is TGTGCCAGCAGCGTATTGGACTACGGTACGCAGTATTTT. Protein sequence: CASSVLDYGTQYF.

CDR3: CASSPAGTRPLAKNIQYF. In DNA form, the CDR3 reads TGTGCCAGCAGCCCTGCCGGGACTAGGCCTCTAGCCAAAAACATTCAGTACTTC. This chain joins TRBV28 and TRBJ2-4, with 8 bases lining up with TRBD2. CDR1 is MDHEN and CDR2 is SYDVKM in the germline V gene. V gave up 6 bases and J gave up 0 bases; unmatched junction bases: 13. The CDR3 contains 18 residues.

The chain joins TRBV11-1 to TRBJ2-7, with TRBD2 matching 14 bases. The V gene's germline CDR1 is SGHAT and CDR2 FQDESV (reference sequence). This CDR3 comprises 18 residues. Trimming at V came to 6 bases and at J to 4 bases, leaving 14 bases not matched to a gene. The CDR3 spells CASRRLAGGSRRGYEQYF. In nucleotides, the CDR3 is TGTGCCAGCAGGAGACTAGCGGGAGGGAGTAGAAGGGGGTACGAGCAGTACTTC.

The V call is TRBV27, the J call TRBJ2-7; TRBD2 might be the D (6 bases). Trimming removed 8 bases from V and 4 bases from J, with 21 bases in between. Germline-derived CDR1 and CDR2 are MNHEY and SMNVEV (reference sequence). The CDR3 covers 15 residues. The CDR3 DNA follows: TGTGCCAGCCCCACCGGCGGGACGTGCTTTTACGAGCAGTACTTC. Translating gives CASPTGGTCFYEQYF.